This T cell receptor beta chain was documented in a study of blood T cells in healthy people across ages. The wider study: Template-switching capture recovered about one barcoded beta molecule per two T cells. Overall study findings and caveats: Comparison with aged donors showed that long-lived donors had more naive CD4+ cells and higher diversity.

Primed by a sample-barcoded 5' primer and a J-beta primer mix, a second PCR proceeded for 7 to 11 cycles. Each cDNA molecule carried a tag from a template-switch adaptor that contained 12 random nucleotides. In TCRdb, the 5' RACE reads were re-called with MiXCR into one record per CDR3 protein. The sample contains approximately 1.5 million distinct CDR3 sequences, approximately 39% of which appear only once. As concerns this clonotype: Its antigen is as yet unknown. This sequence may be a read error, since a much larger clone differs from it by one base.

The sample comprised blood. This clonotype originated in a woman in her late teens or twenties in good health.

DNA of the CDR3: TGTGCCAGCAGCTTCGTCGGGACAGGATTATACAATGAGCAGTACTTC. This gives the protein CASSFVGTGLYNEQYF. V is TRBV7-9 and J is TRBJ2-5; 8 bases match TRBD1. The V gene's germline CDR1 is SEHNR and CDR2 FQNEAQ (reference sequence). The V gene end was trimmed by 3 bases and the J gene end by 11 bases; junction bases not matched to a gene: 17. CDR3 size: 16 residues. Full variable domain (outside the CDR3, taken from reference TRBV7-9 and TRBJ2-5): DTGVSQNPRHKITKRGQNVTFRCDPISEHNRLYWYRQTLGQGPEFLTYFQNEAQLEKSRLLSDRFSAERPKGSFSTLEIQRTEQGDSAMYLCASSFVGTGLYNEQYFGPGTRLLVL.